The present T cell receptor (beta chain) was sequenced within a study of blood T cell repertoires in COVID-19. Whole-study context: Samples taken during acute and convalescent COVID-19 were collected in the United States, Italy and Spain. T cells, B-cell-depleted T cells, or PBMCs provided the cDNA or gDNA that served as material.

Trimming pared 2 bases from V and 5 bases from J, leaving 9 bases between. Germline V lookup: CDR1 MNHNS, CDR2 SASEGT. The CDR3 is 13 residues long. At least ten counts were recorded for this clone. How the authors handled the data: Estimation of nucleated cell counts was performed using reference gene primer amplification. The repertoire was sequenced with immunoSEQ multiplex PCR; TCRdb's copy has only in-frame clones and lacks some. D and trimming come from the DNA, and the V and J calls and clone size come from that table. The table shows about 380,000 clones, with about 85% occurring only once. Specimen: peripheral blood. The TCR comes from a young woman with acute or convalescent COVID-19. The chain couples TRBV6-1 to TRBJ1-2; a possible D gene is TRBD1 (5 bases). The DNA of the CDR3 is TGTGCCAGCAGTGAAAGGGACTGGTATGGCTACACCTTC. Protein sequence: CASSERDWYGYTF.